This T cell receptor beta chain was sequenced in a study of blood T cell repertoires in COVID-19. Study details: Sites across the United States, Italy and Spain contributed samples from acute and convalescent COVID-19. Nucleic acid was either cDNA or gDNA, and it came from T cells, B-cell-depleted T cells, or PBMCs.

Trimming took 4 bases from V and 11 from J, leaving 21 bases between them. This CDR3 is 14 amino acids long. Germline V gives CDR1 SGHRS, CDR2 YFSETQ. In the original workflow: Counts of nucleated cells, estimated from reference gene primer amplification, were obtained. Profiled with immunoSEQ multiplex PCR; TCRdb holds only in-frame clones, not every one. That table supplies the V and J calls and clone size; D and trimming were determined from the DNA. This table has 95,000 to 110,000 clones, about four fifths appearing once. The source of this sequence is a human donor in a cohort sampled during active COVID-19. Sequencing was done on a sample of peripheral blood. The gene calls are TRBV5-1 and TRBJ1-1; possible D gene TRBD1, 6 bases. The CDR3 loop reads CASSEGTSARRAFF. CDR3 in DNA: TGCGCCAGCAGCGAAGGGACATCGGCCCGAAGGGCTTTCTTT.